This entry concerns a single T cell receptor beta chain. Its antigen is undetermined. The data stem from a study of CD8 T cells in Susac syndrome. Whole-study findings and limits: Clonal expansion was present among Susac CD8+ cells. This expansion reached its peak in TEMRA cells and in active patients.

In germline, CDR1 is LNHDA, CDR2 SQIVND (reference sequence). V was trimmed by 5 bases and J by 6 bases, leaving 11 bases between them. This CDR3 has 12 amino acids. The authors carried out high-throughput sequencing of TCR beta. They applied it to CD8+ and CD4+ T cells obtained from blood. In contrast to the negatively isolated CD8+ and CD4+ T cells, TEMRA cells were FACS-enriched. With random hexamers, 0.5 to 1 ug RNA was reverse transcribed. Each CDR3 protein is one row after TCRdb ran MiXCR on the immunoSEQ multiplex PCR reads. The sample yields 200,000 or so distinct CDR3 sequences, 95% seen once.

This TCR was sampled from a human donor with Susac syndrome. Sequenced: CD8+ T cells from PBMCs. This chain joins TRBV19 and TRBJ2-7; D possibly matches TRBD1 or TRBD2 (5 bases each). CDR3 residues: CASSVGTAEQYF. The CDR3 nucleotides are TGTGCCAGTAGTGTCGGGACGGCCGAGCAGTACTTC.